Below are 15 T cell receptor beta chains sequenced from a single sample in a study of T-cell reconstitution after alpha-beta-depleted transplantation in children. This sample's TCRbeta library carried unique molecular identifier barcodes. MiXCR, run by TCRdb on the PCR reads, gives a single entry per CDR3 protein. The sample has around 270,000 distinct CDR3 sequences, over 9.5% seen once. The sample in question was PBMCs, obtained before TCRalphabeta/CD19-depleted stem cell transplant. These receptors came from a boy less than two years old with acute myeloid leukemia, due to receive a stem cell transplant.

This clonotype has more than one count but fewer than ten. CDR3 in amino acids: CASSLGALNTGELFF. CDR3 nucleotides: TGTGCCAGCAGCTTAGGGGCGCTTAACACCGGGGAGCTGTTTTTT. The chain links TRBV5-4 to TRBJ2-2; tentatively, D is TRBD1 (5 bases). The CDR3 totals 15 residues. V gave up 2 bases and J gave up 2 bases, with 10 bases separating them. Germline values: CDR1 SGHNT, CDR2 YYREEE (reference sequence).

V gene TRBV7-3 combines with J gene TRBJ1-5; a weak D match, TRBD1 (6 bases). Germline V gives CDR1 SGHTA, CDR2 FQGTGA. Trimming pared 6 bases from V and 12 bases from J, leaving 9 bases between. The CDR3 length is 10 residues. The CDR3 nucleotides are TGTGCCAGCAGAGACAGGATCCAGCATTTT. Protein sequence: CASRDRIQHF.

This clonotype showed up many times. The genes are TRBV29-1 and TRBJ2-1; 14 bases fit TRBD2. Per the germline V gene, CDR1 is SQVTM and CDR2 is ANQGSEA. The V gene end was trimmed by 3 bases and the J gene end by 2 bases; junction bases not matched to a gene: 3. The CDR3 has 16 amino acids. This chain's CDR3 is CSVEQTSGRAYNEQFF. The CDR3 nucleotides are TGCAGCGTTGAGCAGACTAGCGGGAGGGCCTACAATGAGCAGTTCTTC.

This clonotype has at least ten counts. V and J are TRBV7-2 and TRBJ1-1, with 7 bases identical to TRBD1. Germline V lookup: CDR1 SGHTA, CDR2 FQGNSA. The CDR3 is made up of 14 amino acids. With V trimmed by 5 bases and J by 7 bases, 10 bases remained unmatched. The CDR3 DNA is TGTGCCAGCAGCGTCCAACAGGGGCGAATTGAAGCTTTCTTT. Encoded protein: CASSVQQGRIEAFF.

There are a few counts of this clonotype. The chain is built from TRBV30 and TRBJ2-1, with TRBD2 identical over 16 bases. The germline gives CDR1 GTSNPN, CDR2 SVGIG (reference sequence). CDR3 size: 17 residues. The junction had 10 bases not matched to a gene; V was cut back by 2 bases and J by 9 bases. This CDR3 reads CAWSTGTSGGAFGEQFF. The DNA of the CDR3 is TGTGCCTGGAGTACCGGGACTAGCGGGGGGGCCTTCGGTGAGCAGTTCTTC.

This clonotype was found many times. The rearrangement uses TRBV24-1 and TRBJ2-7; 8 bases align to TRBD1. The CDR3 extends over 18 amino acids. Germline CDR1 reads KGHDR; CDR2 reads SFDVKD. V lost 5 bases and J lost 3; bases outside the gene matches: 17. The CDR3 spells CATSGGTDRGGSNYEQYF. The CDR3 bases are TGTGCCACCAGTGGCGGGACTGACAGGGGAGGATCGAACTACGAGCAGTACTTC.

The DNA for the CDR3 is TGTGCCAGCAGTTTACTTTGGGGGCAGACGAACACCGGGGAGCTGTTTTTT. Its translation: CASSLLWGQTNTGELFF. This chain connects TRBV28 to TRBJ2-2, with D possibly matching TRBD1 (6 bases). The CDR3 is 17 residues long. Trimming shortened V by 2 bases and J by 0 bases, and 13 bases separated the two germline ends. CDR1 MDHEN and CDR2 SYDVKM come from the germline V gene.

This clonotype was detected ten times or more. This sequence may be a read error, since a much larger clone differs from it by one base. The chain joins TRBV5-1 to TRBJ2-1; D not resolved. The CDR3 extends over 12 amino acids. V lost 0 bases and J 6 bases, leaving 4 bases between the germline ends. Germline V gene sequence: CDR1 SGHRS, CDR2 YFSETQ. CDR3 in amino acids: CASSLGFNEQFF. The CDR3 nucleotides are TGCGCCAGCAGCTTGGGGTTCAATGAGCAGTTCTTC.

The V call is TRBV18, the J call TRBJ1-5; 8 bases match TRBD1. This CDR3 region has 14 residues. Germline values: CDR1 KGHSH, CDR2 LQKENI. V shed 5 bases, J shed 0 bases, and the junction held 0 bases outside the gene matches. The CDR3 nucleotides read TGTGCCAGCTCAGGACAGGGTAGCAATCAGCCCCAGCATTTT. Protein: CASSGQGSNQPQHF.

This clonotype appeared many times. The chain uses TRBV9 and TRBJ2-1, with D possibly matching TRBD2 (6 bases). The CDR3 length is 15 residues. Trimming shortened V by 0 bases and J by 7 bases, and 14 bases separated the two germline ends. Germline CDR1 is SGDLS and CDR2 is YYNGEE. CDR3 coding DNA: TGTGCCAGCAGCGTAGTGCGACTAGGTGAAAATGAGCAGTTCTTC. Protein product: CASSVVRLGENEQFF.

This clonotype occurred many times. CDR3 DNA: TGCGCCAGCAGCTTAGAGGGACACTTAAATTCACCCCTCCACTTT. This translates into CASSLEGHLNSPLHF. The rearrangement joins TRBV5-1 to TRBJ1-6; maybe TRBD1 (6 bases). Trimming pared 2 bases from V and 7 bases from J, leaving 13 bases between. CDR1 is SGHRS and CDR2 is YFSETQ in the germline V gene. The length of the CDR3 is 15 residues.

This clonotype was detected a few times. This chain links TRBV13 with TRBJ2-7; TRBD1 matches at 10 bases. Germline-derived CDR1 and CDR2 are PRHDT and FYEKMQ (reference sequence). This CDR3 region has 20 residues. J was trimmed by 5 bases and V by 5 bases; bases with no gene match: 24. The CDR3 region is CASSHRPFLPGQGSEDEQYF. CDR3 nucleotide sequence: TGTGCCAGCAGCCACCGACCCTTTTTACCGGGACAGGGGTCCGAGGACGAGCAGTACTTC.

This clonotype has at least ten counts. V usage is TRBV27 and J usage is TRBJ1-6; no clear D gene. CDR1 MNHEY and CDR2 SMNVEV come from the germline V gene (reference sequence). This CDR3 spans 15 amino acids. Trimming pared 2 bases from V and 6 bases from J, leaving 11 bases between. The CDR3 bases are TGTGCCAGCAGTTTAAGAGAGTGGGTTAATTCACCCCTCCACTTT. Translating it yields CASSLREWVNSPLHF.

Many counts were recorded for this clonotype. This rearrangement joins TRBV28 to TRBJ2-4; TRBD1 agrees at 9 bases. The CDR3 spans 12 residues. J lost 9 bases, V lost 3 bases, and 0 bases had no gene match. Germline V CDR1 and CDR2: MDHEN, SYDVKM. The CDR3 region has the DNA TGTGCCAGCAGTTTGGGACAGGGCATTCAGTACTTC. This encodes CASSLGQGIQYF.

This clonotype was seen at least ten times. The rearrangement uses TRBV7-2 and TRBJ2-1; TRBD1 agrees at 8 bases. V lost 4 bases to trimming and J lost 5 bases; unmatched junction nucleotides: 7. Per germline, CDR1 SGHTA and CDR2 FQGNSA. The CDR3 loop spans 15 amino acids. DNA for the CDR3: TGTGCCAGCAGCTCCGGGACAGGCAGTAACAATGAGCAGTTCTTC. Translation gives CASSSGTGSNNEQFF.